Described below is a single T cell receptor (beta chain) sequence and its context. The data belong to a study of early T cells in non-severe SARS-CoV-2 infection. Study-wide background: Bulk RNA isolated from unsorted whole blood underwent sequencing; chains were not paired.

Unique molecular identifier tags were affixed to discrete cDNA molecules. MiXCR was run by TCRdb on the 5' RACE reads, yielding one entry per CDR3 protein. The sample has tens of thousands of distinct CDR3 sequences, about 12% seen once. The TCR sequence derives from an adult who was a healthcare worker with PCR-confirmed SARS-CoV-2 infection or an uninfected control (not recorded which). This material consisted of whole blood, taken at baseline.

The CDR3 region has the DNA TGTGCCAGCAGTTCCCCGGGGCCTATCAATCAGCCCCAGCATTTT. Amino acids: CASSSPGPINQPQHF. The chain combines TRBV28 with TRBJ1-5; possibly TRBD1 for D (5 bases). CDR1 and CDR2 from the germline V gene are MDHEN and SYDVKM. Between the trimmed V and J ends, which lost 4 bases and 3 bases, there was a span of 13 bases. The CDR3 length is 15 residues.